The present T cell receptor beta chain was sequenced within a study of tumor and adjacent non-tumor tissue in lung cancer. Study results and caveats: Significantly higher TCR diversity was found in tumor than normal lung.

RNA was extracted from bulk tissue without any cell sorting. The normal lung tissue was taken more than 3 cm from the tumor edge. Ten or more counts support this clonotype. The antigen is unknown. A modified ARM-PCR protocol with three rounds of nested PCR amplified TCRbeta. TCRdb reanalysed the multiplex PCR reads using MiXCR and keeps one entry per CDR3 protein. The sample lists 85,000 to 130,000 distinct CDR3 sequences, about 62% occurring once. Sequenced material: distant non-tumor lung tissue. The clonotype originates from a man between 25 and 39 years old with non-small cell lung cancer.

For the CDR3, the DNA is TGTGCCAGCAGTCCCCTCGACACCGGAGCGGCTACAGATACGCAGTATTTT. It is translated as CASSPLDTGAATDTQYF. The chain links TRBV6-2 or TRBV6-3 to TRBJ2-3; D possibly corresponds to TRBD2 (5 bases). The CDR3 spans 17 residues. Trimming shortened V by 5 bases and J by 3 bases, and 21 bases separated the two germline ends. Germline V gives CDR1 MNHEY, CDR2 SVGEGT.